Following are 5 T cell receptor beta chains from one sample sequenced in a study of blood T cell repertoires in COVID-19. Profiled with immunoSEQ multiplex PCR; TCRdb holds only in-frame clones, not every one. The data hold over 110,000 clones, with approximately 80% observed a single time. Input material: PBMCs or T cells enriched from blood (not recorded which). All receptors come from a man between 45 and 60 years old in a cohort exposed to, infected with or recovered from COVID-19 (not recorded which).

The chain joins TRBV19 to TRBJ2-5; TRBD1 aligns across 8 bases. The CDR3 extends over 14 amino acids. Germline V gene lookup returns CDR1 LNHDA and CDR2 SQIVND (reference sequence). With 4 bases clipped from V and 4 bases from J, the junction kept 5 bases outside the gene matches. The CDR3 is CASSTQGARETQYF. The CDR3 DNA reads as TGTGCCAGTAGTACCCAGGGGGCCCGAGAGACCCAGTACTTC.

The chain recombines TRBV6-5 with TRBJ2-2, with 7 positions matching TRBD1. The J segment lost 7 bases and the V segment lost 7 bases, leaving 6 bases of the junction unmatched. The CDR3 runs to 13 residues. CDR1 is MNHEY and CDR2 is SVGAGI in the germline V gene. The CDR3 loop reads CASTIGTVGELFF. CDR3 in DNA: TGTGCCAGCACCATAGGGACAGTCGGGGAGCTGTTTTTT.

V usage is TRBV10-3 and J usage is TRBJ1-6, with a weak D call TRBD1 (5 bases). V lost 3 bases to trimming and J lost 10 bases, with 13 bases between them. The length of the CDR3 is 14 residues. Germline V gene lookup returns CDR1 ENHRY and CDR2 SYGVKD. The CDR3 is CAISDRGGESPLHF. In nucleotides, the CDR3 is TGTGCCATCAGTGATAGGGGCGGTGAATCACCCCTCCACTTT.

The chain uses TRBV2 and TRBJ2-2; D not resolved. Germline CDR1 reads SNHLY; CDR2 reads FYNNEI. This CDR3 has 14 residues. V lost 7 bases, J lost 1 base, and 10 bases lay in between. CDR3 DNA: TGTGCCAGCATTCGGTTGGTGAACACCGGGGAGCTGTTTTTT. It codes for CASIRLVNTGELFF.

This clone appeared once. The chain is built from TRBV10-3 and TRBJ1-1; 7 bases match TRBD1. Germline V gene sequence: CDR1 ENHRY, CDR2 SYGVKD. The trim removed 5 bases at V and 5 bases at J, leaving 2 bases unmatched. This CDR3 spans 12 amino acids. In DNA form, the CDR3 reads TGTGCCATCAGTATGACAGGGACTGAAGCTTTCTTT. Encoded protein: CAISMTGTEAFF.